What follows are 10 T cell receptor beta chains derived from one specimen sequenced in a study of blood T cell repertoires in COVID-19. Method: immunoSEQ multiplex PCR; TCRdb's copy keeps in-frame clones and lacks some. The sample consists of about 190,000 clones, roughly 77% of them appearing once. Material: peripheral blood. The origin of the receptors is a woman aged 80 or over with COVID-19, enrolled during active disease.

V and J are TRBV2 and TRBJ2-7; 11 bases are shared with TRBD1. Per the germline V gene, CDR1 is SNHLY and CDR2 is FYNNEI. The V and J ends lost 6 bases and 7 bases, in that order; junction bases with no gene match: 11. The CDR3 has 15 residues. The CDR3 is CASRPSPGQGGEQYF. The CDR3 DNA sequence: TGTGCCAGCAGACCATCCCCGGGACAGGGGGGAGAGCAGTACTTC.

V and J are TRBV10-3 and TRBJ1-2, with TRBD1 matching 11 bases. The length of the CDR3 is 15 residues. After removal of 6 bases from V and 4 bases from J, the junction contained 7 bases not matched to a gene. Germline values: CDR1 ENHRY, CDR2 SYGVKD. The CDR3 is CAISNGQGATYGYTF. The CDR3, as DNA: TGTGCCATCAGCAACGGACAGGGGGCGACCTATGGCTACACCTTC.

The chain uses TRBV27 and TRBJ2-3; 9 bases line up with TRBD2. The CDR3 sequence is 15 residues long. With V trimmed by 0 bases and J by 8 bases, 6 bases remained unmatched. The V gene's germline CDR1 is MNHEY and CDR2 SMNVEV (reference sequence). This CDR3 is CASSLSPSGVATQYF. The CDR3 DNA reads as TGTGCCAGCAGTTTATCCCCTAGCGGGGTTGCTACGCAGTATTTT.

The rearrangement uses TRBV9 and TRBJ2-5; 7 nucleotides agree with TRBD2. CDR1 is SGDLS, CDR2 YYNGEE, per germline. The trim removed 0 bases at V and 0 bases at J, leaving 8 bases unmatched. CDR3 length equals 17 residues. The CDR3 protein is CASSVELGGGDQETQYF. The CDR3 region has the DNA TGTGCCAGCAGCGTAGAGCTGGGGGGAGGGGACCAAGAGACCCAGTACTTC. Supplemented by reference TRBV9 and TRBJ2-5, the full variable domain reads DSGVTQTPKHLITATGQRVTLRCSPRSGDLSVYWYQQSLDQGLQFLIQYYNGEERAKGNILERFSAQQFPDLHSELNLSSLELGDSALYFCASSVELGGGDQETQYFGPGTRLLVL.

The rearrangement links TRBV27 to TRBJ1-5; tentative D call: TRBD1 (5 bases). This CDR3 is built from 15 residues. Trimming took 6 bases from V and 0 from J, leaving 12 bases between them. Germline assignment: CDR1 MNHEY and CDR2 SMNVEV (reference sequence). CDR3 in amino acids: CASREQAYSNQPQHF. DNA of the CDR3: TGTGCCAGCAGAGAACAGGCTTATAGCAATCAGCCCCAGCATTTT.

The genes are TRBV5-1 and TRBJ2-6; D is perhaps TRBD1 (6 bases). Trimming took off 5 bases at V and 0 bases at J, with 18 bases between the two ends. The CDR3 contains 18 residues. CDR1 and CDR2 from the germline V gene are SGHRS and YFSETQ. This chain's CDR3 is CASRREQGPLSGANVLTF. CDR3 bases: TGCGCCAGCAGGCGTGAACAGGGCCCCCTCTCTGGGGCCAACGTCCTGACTTTC.

The rearrangement uses TRBV6-5 and TRBJ2-5, with D perhaps TRBD1 (6 bases). CDR1 and CDR2 (germline): MNHEY, SVGAGI. The CDR3 covers 15 residues. Trimming took 2 bases from V and 0 from J, leaving 10 bases between them. CDR3: CASSYQTGYQETQYF. CDR3 sequence (DNA): TGTGCCAGCAGTTACCAAACAGGGTACCAAGAGACCCAGTACTTC.

J is TRBJ2-7 and V is TRBV27; the match to TRBD2 covers 7 bases. The CDR3 consists of 17 residues. Trimming removed 7 bases from V and 5 bases from J; junction bases left unmatched: 20. CDR1 MNHEY and CDR2 SMNVEV come from the germline V gene (reference sequence). The CDR3 sequence is CASTPDFVGGPLDEQYF. The CDR3 nucleotides are TGTGCCAGCACCCCAGATTTCGTGGGAGGGCCTTTGGACGAGCAGTACTTC.

The chain's CDR3 is CASSPQLFERGGYNEQFF. The CDR3 coding sequence is TGTGCCAGCAGCCCCCAGCTATTCGAGCGGGGGGGTTACAATGAGCAGTTCTTC. The chain is built from TRBV7-9 and TRBJ2-1; 10 nucleotides align to TRBD2. In germline, CDR1 is SEHNR, CDR2 FQNEAQ (reference sequence). The CDR3 extends over 18 amino acids. The trim removed 5 bases at V and 4 bases at J, leaving 14 bases unmatched.

This chain uses TRBV28 with TRBJ2-2; maybe TRBD2 (5 bases). Trimming stripped 3 bases from V and 5 bases from J, with 13 bases between. The germline gives CDR1 MDHEN, CDR2 SYDVKM. There are 15 residues in the CDR3. CDR3: CASSFTGSGTGELFF. The CDR3 nucleotides are TGTGCCAGCAGTTTTACGGGGAGTGGAACCGGGGAGCTGTTTTTT.